These T cell receptor beta chains were read from a single sample in a study of multiple sclerosis patients with progressive multifocal leukoencephalopathy. The method was immunoSEQ multiplex PCR; TCRdb's version includes in-frame clones alone and lacks a portion of them. This table holds 25,000 to 35,000 clones, around nine tenths found once. The material sequenced was PBMCs, taken from a patient treated with natalizumab. The receptors here all came from a human donor with multiple sclerosis. The CDR3 runs from the conserved cysteine through the conserved F or W. Fields, in order: J gene, clone size, V gene, D gene, CDR3 DNA, CDR3 protein. A D gene is named only where the DNA matches it firmly. The listing skips clone size in some rows; elsewhere it reads once, few, many or a size class.

J gene: TRBJ1-2; clone size: NA; V gene: TRBV11-2; D gene: NA; CDR3 DNA: TGTGCCAGCAGCTTAGGGCCCGTGGGGGGCTACACCTTC; CDR3 protein: CASSLGPVGGYTF
J gene: TRBJ2-7; clone size: NA; V gene: TRBV25-1; D gene: NA; CDR3 DNA: TGTGCCAGCAGTGGGTCCTACGAGCAGTACTTC; CDR3 protein: CASSGSYEQYF
J gene: TRBJ2-2; clone size: NA; V gene: TRBV19; D gene: NA; CDR3 DNA: TGTGCCAGTAGTACGGGAGTAGTCACCGGGGAGCTGTTTTTT; CDR3 protein: CASSTGVVTGELFF
J gene: TRBJ1-5; clone size: NA; V gene: TRBV6-6; D gene: NA; CDR3 DNA: TGTGCCAGCAGCCGCGAGGATCAGCCCCAGCATTTT; CDR3 protein: CASSREDQPQHF
J gene: TRBJ2-3; clone size: once; V gene: TRBV28; D gene: NA; CDR3 DNA: TGTGCCAGCAGTTTAATGTCGAGGGGCACAGATACGCAGTATTTT; CDR3 protein: CASSLMSRGTDTQYF
J gene: TRBJ2-1; clone size: NA; V gene: TRBV18; D gene: NA; CDR3 DNA: TGTGCCAGCTCACCAGGGGGAAATGAGCAGTTCTTC; CDR3 protein: CASSPGGNEQFF
J gene: TRBJ2-3; clone size: NA; V gene: TRBV28; D gene: NA; CDR3 DNA: TGTGCCAGCAGCCAGCCACCGCCCGGGACACAAAGCACAGATACGCAGTATTTT; CDR3 protein: CASSQPPPGTQSTDTQYF
J gene: TRBJ1-2; clone size: NA; V gene: TRBV5-1; D gene: NA; CDR3 DNA: TGCGCCAGCAGCTTGGCCTTGGGGGCCGAGGGCTATGGCTACACCTTC; CDR3 protein: CASSLALGAEGYGYTF
J gene: TRBJ2-2; clone size: NA; V gene: TRBV7-9; D gene: TRBD2; CDR3 DNA: TGTGCCAACAGCTCAGCTAGCGGTTCCACCGGGGAGCTGTTTTTT; CDR3 protein: CANSSASGSTGELFF
J gene: TRBJ1-4; clone size: NA; V gene: TRBV6-1; D gene: NA; CDR3 DNA: TGTGCCAGCAGGGGACAAGGCGTTCTAGAAAAACTGTTTTTT; CDR3 protein: CASRGQGVLEKLFF
J gene: TRBJ1-5; clone size: NA; V gene: TRBV28; D gene: NA; CDR3 DNA: TGTGCCAGCAGTTTGACCGGGGAGGGGGTGCAGCCCCAGCATTTT; CDR3 protein: CASSLTGEGVQPQHF
J gene: TRBJ1-4; clone size: NA; V gene: TRBV7-9; D gene: NA; CDR3 DNA: TGTGCCAGCAGCTTGGTGGGGGTTGAAAAACTGTTTTTT; CDR3 protein: CASSLVGVEKLFF
J gene: TRBJ2-1; clone size: NA; V gene: TRBV9; D gene: TRBD1; CDR3 DNA: TGTGCCAGCAGCGTAGCGGGACAGGAGGGAATTGAGCAGTTCTTC; CDR3 protein: CASSVAGQEGIEQFF
J gene: TRBJ1-2; clone size: NA; V gene: TRBV2; D gene: NA; CDR3 DNA: TGTGCCACTTTGAACAGGGATGGCTACACCTTC; CDR3 protein: CATLNRDGYTF
J gene: TRBJ1-2; clone size: NA; V gene: TRBV7-2; D gene: NA; CDR3 DNA: TGTGCCAGCAGCAGTGGGGCAGGGGAGGCGGTAGTCTATGGCTACACCTTC; CDR3 protein: CASSSGAGEAVVYGYTF
J gene: TRBJ1-3; clone size: NA; V gene: TRBV5-4; D gene: NA; CDR3 DNA: TGTGCCAGCAGCCTGCATTCGGGCCTTTGGAACACCATATATTTT; CDR3 protein: CASSLHSGLWNTIYF
J gene: TRBJ2-7; clone size: NA; V gene: TRBV5-6; D gene: NA; CDR3 DNA: TGTGCCAGCAGCTTGGCCTTGGGGGGCCCAGAACATTGGAGGTACGAGCAGTACTTC; CDR3 protein: CASSLALGGPEHWRYEQYF
J gene: TRBJ1-2; clone size: NA; V gene: TRBV5-4; D gene: TRBD1; CDR3 DNA: TGTGCCAGCAGCTTGTCTGGACAGGGGTCCTATGGCTACACCTTC; CDR3 protein: CASSLSGQGSYGYTF
J gene: TRBJ1-6; clone size: NA; V gene: TRBV27; D gene: TRBD1; CDR3 DNA: TGTGCCAGCAGTTTAAACAGGGGGAGTAATTCACCCCTCCACTTT; CDR3 protein: CASSLNRGSNSPLHF
J gene: TRBJ2-1; clone size: NA; V gene: TRBV25-1; D gene: NA; CDR3 DNA: TGTGCCAGCAGTGAATGGCTGGGTGAGCAGTTCTTC; CDR3 protein: CASSEWLGEQFF
J gene: TRBJ1-5; clone size: NA; V gene: TRBV29-1; D gene: NA; CDR3 DNA: TGCAGCGTTGCAACGGGACGGAATAGCAATCAGCCCCAGCATTTT; CDR3 protein: CSVATGRNSNQPQHF
J gene: TRBJ2-3; clone size: once; V gene: TRBV7-2; D gene: TRBD2; CDR3 DNA: TGTGCCAGCAGCTTAGGCCTAGCGGGAGGAACAGATACGCAGTATTTT; CDR3 protein: CASSLGLAGGTDTQYF
J gene: TRBJ1-2; clone size: NA; V gene: TRBV2; D gene: NA; CDR3 DNA: TGTGCCAGCAGTGGGGAGGCAGCCCTCTATGGCTACACCTTC; CDR3 protein: CASSGEAALYGYTF
J gene: TRBJ2-7; clone size: NA; V gene: TRBV9; D gene: NA; CDR3 DNA: TGTGCCAGCAGCGTTTCGGGACTCGCCTACGAGCAGTACTTC; CDR3 protein: CASSVSGLAYEQYF
J gene: TRBJ1-1; clone size: NA; V gene: TRBV19; D gene: NA; CDR3 DNA: TGTGCCAGTAGGGGGTTGGGGCCGAACACTGAAGCTTTCTTT; CDR3 protein: CASRGLGPNTEAFF
J gene: TRBJ1-5; clone size: NA; V gene: TRBV18; D gene: NA; CDR3 DNA: TGTGCCAGCTCACCACCCTGGACTCAGGGCAGTCAGCCCCAGCATTTT; CDR3 protein: CASSPPWTQGSQPQHF